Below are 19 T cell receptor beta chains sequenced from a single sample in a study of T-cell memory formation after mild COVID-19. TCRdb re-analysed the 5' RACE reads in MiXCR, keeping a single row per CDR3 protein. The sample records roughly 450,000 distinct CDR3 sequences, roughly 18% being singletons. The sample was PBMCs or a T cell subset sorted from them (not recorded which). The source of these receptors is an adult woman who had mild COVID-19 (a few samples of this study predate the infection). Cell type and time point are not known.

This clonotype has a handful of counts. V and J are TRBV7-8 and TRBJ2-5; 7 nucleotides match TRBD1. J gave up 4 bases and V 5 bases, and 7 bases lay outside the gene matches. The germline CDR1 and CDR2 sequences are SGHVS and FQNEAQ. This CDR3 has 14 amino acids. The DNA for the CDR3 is TGTGCCAGCAGCCTCGACAGGGATCGAGAGACCCAGTACTTC. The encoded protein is CASSLDRDRETQYF.

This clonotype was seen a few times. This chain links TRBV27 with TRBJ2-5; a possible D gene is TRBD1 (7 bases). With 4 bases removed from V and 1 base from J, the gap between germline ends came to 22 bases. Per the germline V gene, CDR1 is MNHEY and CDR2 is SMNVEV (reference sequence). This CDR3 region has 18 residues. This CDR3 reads CASSSTRDLTGTQETQYF. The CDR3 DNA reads TGTGCCAGCAGTTCCACTAGGGACTTGACAGGGACCCAAGAGACCCAGTACTTC.

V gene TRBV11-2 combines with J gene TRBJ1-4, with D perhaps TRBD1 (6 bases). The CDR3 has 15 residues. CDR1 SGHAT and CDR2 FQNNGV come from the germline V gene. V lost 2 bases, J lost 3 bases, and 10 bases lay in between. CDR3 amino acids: CASSLSGVANEKLFF. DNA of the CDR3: TGTGCCAGCAGCTTATCAGGGGTAGCTAATGAAAAACTGTTTTTT.

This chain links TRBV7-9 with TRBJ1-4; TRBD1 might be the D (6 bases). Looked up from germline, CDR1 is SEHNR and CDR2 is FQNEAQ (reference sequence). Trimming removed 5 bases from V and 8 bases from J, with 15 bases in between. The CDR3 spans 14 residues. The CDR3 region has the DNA TGTGCCAGCAGCCCGGGTCCTCAGGGGGAAAAACTGTTTTTT. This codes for CASSPGPQGEKLFF. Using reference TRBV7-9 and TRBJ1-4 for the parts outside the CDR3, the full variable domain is DTGVSQNPRHKITKRGQNVTFRCDPISEHNRLYWYRQTLGQGPEFLTYFQNEAQLEKSRLLSDRFSAERPKGSFSTLEIQRTEQGDSAMYLCASSPGPQGEKLFFGSGTQLSVL.

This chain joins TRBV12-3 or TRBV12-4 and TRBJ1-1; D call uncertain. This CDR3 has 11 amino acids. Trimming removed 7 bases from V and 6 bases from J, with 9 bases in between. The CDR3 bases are TGTGCCAGCACCGCCGGGGCTGAAGCTTTCTTT. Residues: CASTAGAEAFF.

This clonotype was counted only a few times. The CDR3: CASSTTGTGLHEQFF. DNA of the CDR3: TGTGCCAGCAGCACCACCGGGACAGGGTTGCATGAGCAGTTCTTC. The chain recombines TRBV5-8 with TRBJ2-1; 9 nucleotides agree with TRBD1. Germline-derived CDR1 and CDR2 are SGHTS and YDEGEE. V lost 4 bases, J lost 8 bases, and 10 bases stayed unmatched. The CDR3 has 15 amino acids.

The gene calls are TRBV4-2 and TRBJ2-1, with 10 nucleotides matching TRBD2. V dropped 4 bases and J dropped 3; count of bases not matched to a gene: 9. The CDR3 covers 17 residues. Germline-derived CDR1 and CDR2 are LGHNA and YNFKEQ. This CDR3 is CASSPRLAGNLYNEQFF. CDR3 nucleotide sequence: TGTGCCAGCAGCCCAAGACTAGCGGGCAACCTCTACAATGAGCAGTTCTTC.

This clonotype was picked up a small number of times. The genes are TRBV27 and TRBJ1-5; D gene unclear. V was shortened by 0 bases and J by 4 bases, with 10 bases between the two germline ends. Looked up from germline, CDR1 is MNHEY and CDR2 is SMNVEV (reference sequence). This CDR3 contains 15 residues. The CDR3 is CASSLSIDGNQPQHF. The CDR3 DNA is TGTGCCAGCAGTTTATCGATAGATGGGAATCAGCCCCAGCATTTT.

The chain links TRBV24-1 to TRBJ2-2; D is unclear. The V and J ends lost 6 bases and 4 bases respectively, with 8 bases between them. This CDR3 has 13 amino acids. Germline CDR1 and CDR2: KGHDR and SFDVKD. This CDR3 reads CATSPSGTGELFF. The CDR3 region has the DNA TGTGCCACCAGTCCCTCGGGCACCGGGGAGCTGTTTTTT.

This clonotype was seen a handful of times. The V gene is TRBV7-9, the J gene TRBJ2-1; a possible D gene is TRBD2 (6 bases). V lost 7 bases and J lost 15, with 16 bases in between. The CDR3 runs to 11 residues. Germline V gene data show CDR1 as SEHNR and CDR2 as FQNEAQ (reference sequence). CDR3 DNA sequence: TGTGCCAGCACCTCGGGCAGGGAGGCGTTCTTC. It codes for CASTSGREAFF.

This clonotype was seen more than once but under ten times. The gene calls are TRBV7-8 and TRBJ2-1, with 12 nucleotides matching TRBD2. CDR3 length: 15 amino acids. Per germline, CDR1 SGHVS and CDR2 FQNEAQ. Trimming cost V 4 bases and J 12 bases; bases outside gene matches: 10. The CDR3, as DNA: TGTGCCAGCAGCTCCGCTAGCGGGGGGGCCTCTGTGCAGTTCTTC. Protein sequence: CASSSASGGASVQFF.

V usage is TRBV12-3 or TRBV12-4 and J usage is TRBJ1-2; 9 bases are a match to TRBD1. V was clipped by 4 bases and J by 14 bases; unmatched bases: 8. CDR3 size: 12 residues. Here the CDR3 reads CASSSNRGRQTF. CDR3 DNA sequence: TGTGCCAGCAGTTCGAACAGGGGGCGTCAAACCTTC.

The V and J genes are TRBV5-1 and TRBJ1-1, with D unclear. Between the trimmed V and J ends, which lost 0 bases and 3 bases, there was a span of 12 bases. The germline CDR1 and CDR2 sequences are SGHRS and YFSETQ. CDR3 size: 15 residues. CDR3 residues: CASSLGIGLDTEAFF. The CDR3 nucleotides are TGCGCCAGCAGCTTGGGTATAGGTTTGGACACTGAAGCTTTCTTT. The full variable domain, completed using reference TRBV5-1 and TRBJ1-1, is KAGVTQTPRYLIKTRGQQVTLSCSPISGHRSVSWYQQTPGQGLQFLFEYFSETQRNKGNFPGRFSGRQFSNSRSEMNVSTLELGDSALYLCASSLGIGLDTEAFFGQGTRLTVV.

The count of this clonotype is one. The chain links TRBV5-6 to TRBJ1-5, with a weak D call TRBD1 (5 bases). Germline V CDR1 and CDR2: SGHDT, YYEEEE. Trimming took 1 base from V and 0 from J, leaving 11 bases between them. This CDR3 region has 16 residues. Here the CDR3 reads CASSLHGALSNQPQHF. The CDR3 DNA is TGTGCCAGCAGCTTGCACGGGGCTCTTAGCAATCAGCCCCAGCATTTT.

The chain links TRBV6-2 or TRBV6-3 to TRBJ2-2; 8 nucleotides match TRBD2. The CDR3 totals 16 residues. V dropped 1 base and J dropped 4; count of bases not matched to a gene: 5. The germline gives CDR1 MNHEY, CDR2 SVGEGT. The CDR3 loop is CASSYFRLALTGELFF. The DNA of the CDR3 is TGTGCCAGCAGTTACTTCCGACTAGCGCTCACCGGGGAGCTGTTTTTT.

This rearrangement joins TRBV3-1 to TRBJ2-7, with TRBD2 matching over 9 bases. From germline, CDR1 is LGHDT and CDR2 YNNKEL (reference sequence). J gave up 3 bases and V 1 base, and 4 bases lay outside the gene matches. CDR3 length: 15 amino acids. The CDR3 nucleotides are TGTGCCAGCAGCCAAGTCCTAGCGGGAAACTACGAGCAGTACTTC. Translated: CASSQVLAGNYEQYF.

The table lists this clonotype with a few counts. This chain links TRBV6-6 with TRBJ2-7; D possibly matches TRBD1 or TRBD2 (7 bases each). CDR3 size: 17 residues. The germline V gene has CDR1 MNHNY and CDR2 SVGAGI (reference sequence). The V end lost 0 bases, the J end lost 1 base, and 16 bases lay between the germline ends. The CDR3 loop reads CASSYSGPRGGSYEQYF. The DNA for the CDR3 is TGTGCCAGCAGTTACTCGGGTCCCAGGGGGGGTTCCTACGAGCAGTACTTC.

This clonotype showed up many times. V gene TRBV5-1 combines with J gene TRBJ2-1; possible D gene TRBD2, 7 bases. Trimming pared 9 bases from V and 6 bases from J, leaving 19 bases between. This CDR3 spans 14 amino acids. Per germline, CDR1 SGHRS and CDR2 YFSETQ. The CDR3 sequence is CATGGAGPGNEQFF. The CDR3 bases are TGCGCCACTGGGGGGGCAGGCCCAGGCAATGAGCAGTTCTTC.

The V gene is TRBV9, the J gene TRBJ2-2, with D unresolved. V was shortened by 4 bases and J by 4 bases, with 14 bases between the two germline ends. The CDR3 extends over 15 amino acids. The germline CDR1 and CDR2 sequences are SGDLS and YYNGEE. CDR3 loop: CASSSPTAATGELFF. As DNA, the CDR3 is TGTGCCAGCAGCTCCCCGACGGCGGCCACCGGGGAGCTGTTTTTT.